The present T cell receptor beta chain was sequenced within a study of graft-versus-host responses after intestinal transplantation. Findings and limits, study-wide: Subjects displaying graft-donor T cell macrochimerism possessed elevated graft-versus-host to host-versus-graft clonal ratios inside allografts.

Per germline, CDR1 SGHRS and CDR2 YFSETQ. The CDR3 is 15 residues long. The V and J ends lost 1 base and 2 bases respectively, with 10 bases between them. This table comes from immunoSEQ multiplex PCR, and its TCRdb copy is limited to in-frame clones, with some not included. The sample lists fewer than 30,000 clones, approximately 85% seen once, with around 0.91% in the top ten. Worth noting for this clone: As yet, its antigen is unknown.

The rearrangement joins TRBV5-1 to TRBJ1-3; the D is unclear. Sequencing was performed on PBMCs, taken 463 days after intestinal transplant. This TCR came from a human patient who received an intestinal transplant, so some T cells may come from the graft donor. The CDR3 DNA reads as TGCGCCAGCAGCTTGAGTGGTACCCCTGGAAACACCATATATTTT. Its translation: CASSLSGTPGNTIYF.